Listed below are T cell receptor beta chains from one sample, sequenced in a study of T cell responses to AZD1222 COVID-19 vaccine. Profiled with immunoSEQ multiplex PCR; TCRdb holds only in-frame clones, not every one. The table shows about 35,000 clones, with approximately 86% occurring only once. The sample was peripheral blood, taken on day 0 of AZD1222 vaccination. The receptors originated from an adult in good health. CDR3s include the opening cysteine and the closing phenylalanine or tryptophan. D genes are given only for firm matches. Clone size is stated in some rows and not others, as once, few, many or a class when expanded.

V	J	size	D	CDR3	DNA
TRBV24-1	TRBJ2-1	NA	TRBD2	CATGASGSWYEQFF	TGTGCCACCGGGGCTAGCGGGAGTTGGTATGAGCAGTTCTTC
TRBV7-9	TRBJ1-4	large	TRBD1	CASSPDRPNEKLFF	TGTGCCAGCAGCCCGGACAGGCCGAATGAAAAACTGTTTTTT
TRBV30	TRBJ1-2	NA	NA	CAWSSNYYGYTF	TGTGCCTGGAGTTCTAATTACTATGGCTACACCTTC
TRBV5-4	TRBJ2-3	NA	TRBD2	CASSRQTSGGPRDTQYF	TGTGCCAGCAGCCGACAGACTAGCGGGGGGCCGCGAGATACGCAGTATTTT
TRBV18	TRBJ2-1	once	NA	CASSPAIYNEQFF	TGTGCCAGCTCACCTGCCATTTACAATGAGCAGTTCTTC
TRBV7-8	TRBJ1-4	once	NA	CASSLAKGKLFF	TGTGCCAGCAGCTTAGCGAAGGGGAAACTGTTTTTT
TRBV3-1/TRBV3-2	TRBJ1-6	NA	NA	CASRSEGPYNSPLHF	TGTGCCAGCAGGAGTGAGGGGCCCTATAATTCACCCCTCCACTTT
TRBV7-9	TRBJ1-3	NA	NA	CASSLRAASSGNTIYF	TGTGCCAGCAGCTTACGAGCAGCCAGCTCTGGAAACACCATATATTTT
TRBV19	TRBJ2-7	NA	NA	CASSLRGGPDPSEQYF	TGTGCCAGTAGCCTCAGGGGGGGCCCAGACCCCTCCGAGCAGTACTTC
TRBV28	TRBJ2-2	NA	TRBD1	CASSPVGTVNTGELFF	TGTGCCAGCAGTCCGGTGGGGACAGTGAACACCGGGGAGCTGTTTTTT
TRBV2	TRBJ2-7	NA	NA	CASSGGHEQYF	TGTGCCAGCAGTGGGGGGCACGAGCAGTACTTC
TRBV3-1/TRBV3-2	TRBJ1-1	NA	TRBD1	CASSRTGQPAFF	TGTGCCAGCAGCCGCACGGGACAGCCAGCTTTCTTT
TRBV19	TRBJ1-5	NA	TRBD1	CASTQDRVGQPQHF	TGTGCCAGTACCCAAGACAGGGTAGGTCAGCCCCAGCATTTT
TRBV19	TRBJ2-3	once	TRBD1	CASRSTGGFTDTQYF	TGTGCCAGTAGGTCGACAGGGGGATTCACAGATACGCAGTATTTT
TRBV6-5	TRBJ2-7	NA	NA	CASSLASSYEQYF	TGTGCCAGCAGTCTAGCATCATCCTACGAGCAGTACTTC
TRBV28	TRBJ1-2	NA	NA	CASSPQLGGGYGYTF	TGTGCCAGCAGTCCTCAGCTGGGGGGGGGCTATGGCTACACCTTC
TRBV27	TRBJ1-6	once	NA	CASSLSQGGSPLHF	TGTGCCAGCAGTTTATCCCAGGGAGGGTCACCCCTCCACTTT
TRBV28	TRBJ2-3	NA	NA	CASQGLVGDTQYF	TGTGCCAGTCAGGGTTTGGTAGGAGATACGCAGTATTTT
TRBV28	TRBJ2-1	NA	TRBD2	CASSSERELYNEQFF	TGTGCCAGCAGTTCGGAGCGGGAGCTCTACAATGAGCAGTTCTTC
TRBV4-2	TRBJ2-1	NA	NA	CASSQDHEQFF	TGTGCCAGCAGCCAAGACCATGAGCAGTTCTTC
TRBV5-4	TRBJ2-3	NA	NA	CASSLAGRQDTQYF	TGTGCCAGCAGCTTGGCTGGGCGGCAAGATACGCAGTATTTT
TRBV15	TRBJ2-4	NA	TRBD1	CATSREDRDERNIQYF	TGTGCCACCAGCAGAGAGGACAGGGACGAGAGAAACATTCAGTACTTC
TRBV7-9	TRBJ1-2	NA	NA	CASSLDFYGYTF	TGTGCCAGCAGCTTAGATTTCTATGGCTACACCTTC
TRBV11-2	TRBJ2-1	NA	NA	CASSPGVSSYNEQFF	TGTGCCAGCAGCCCGGGGGTTAGCTCCTACAATGAGCAGTTCTTC